The clone carrying this TCR beta chain was detected only once. Assay: immunoSEQ multiplex PCR; the TCRdb copy retains only in-frame clones and omits some. The data show about 300,000 clones, with 70% to 90% seen just once and 1.3% held by the top ten. This sample was taken from a study of blood T cell repertoires in COVID-19. Overall study: The study drew acute and convalescent COVID-19 samples from the United States, Italy and Spain.

The ends were cut back, 5 bases at V and 10 bases at J, with 18 bases in the middle. Germline V gives CDR1 MNHEY, CDR2 SMNVEV (reference sequence). The CDR3 has 15 residues. The sequence was collected from a man aged 70-80 years with acute or convalescent COVID-19. This chain uses TRBV27 with TRBJ1-6; the D is unclear. Input material: peripheral blood. CDR3: CASSPPHRKLSPLHF. CDR3 nucleotides: TGTGCCAGCAGTCCCCCACACAGAAAATTGTCACCCCTCCACTTT.